There are a few counts of the clone carrying this T cell receptor beta chain. The record originates from a study of graft-versus-host responses after intestinal transplantation. At the level of the study: Grafts that recipients had were multivisceral, liver-intestinal, or isolated intestinal transplants.

After the reaction, the investigators sorted the proliferating CFSE-low CD3+CD4+ and CD3+CD8+ responders. Clones were sequenced by immunoSEQ multiplex PCR, and TCRdb holds only the in-frame ones, with some missing. The sample has approximately 11,000 clones, 31% seen once; the top ten hold 1.5% to 2%. Germline CDR1 and CDR2: SGHTA and FQGNSA. This CDR3 region has 14 residues. The V end was cut by 6 bases, the J end by 2 bases, with 8 bases between. Study-wide findings and caveats: Researchers found GvH clones in recipient marrow, and some showed up first in ileum or blood.

This receptor was taken from a human patient who was an organ donor for intestinal transplantation. Sequenced material: alloreactive CD4+ T cells from a mixed lymphocyte reaction culture, taken before transplantation. Subset: CFSE-low proliferating T cells sorted from roughly 6-day pre-transplant mixed lymphocyte reaction (GvH or HvG direction). The chain combines TRBV7-2 with TRBJ2-6; D is possibly TRBD2 (6 bases). CDR3 region: CASRWGAGANVLTF. CDR3 sequence (DNA): TGTGCCAGCAGGTGGGGGGCTGGGGCCAACGTCCTGACTTTC.